This entry concerns a single TCR beta chain. Its specificity is not known. Profiling relied on immunoSEQ multiplex PCR, and the TCRdb table lists in-frame clones only, not all of them. The sample gives under 45,000 clones, around 85% of which show up once; about 4.7% is in the top ten. The source of the sample is a study of immune evolution from preneoplasia to lung adenocarcinoma. Findings of the study overall: Top clone share appeared to fall from AAH through AIS, MIA, adenocarcinoma.

The junction had 2 bases not matched to a gene; V was cut back by 4 bases and J by 4 bases. The CDR3 length is 15 residues. Germline values: CDR1 MDHEN, CDR2 SYDVKM. Sequencing was done on a sample of FFPE invasive lung adenocarcinoma tissue. The source is a person between 55 and 69 years old with lung adenocarcinoma. The V and J genes are TRBV28 and TRBJ2-7; 15 nucleotides align to TRBD2. CDR3 in DNA: TGTGCCAGCAGTTCAGGGACTAGCGGGAGGTACGAGCAGTACTTC. This sequence encodes CASSSGTSGRYEQYF.